Here is one TCR beta chain with its context. Autoimmune disease history or systemic immunosuppression led to patient exclusion. The data were obtained in a study of OX40 agonist ivuxolimab in advanced cancers. The data were produced by immunoSEQ multiplex PCR, yet TCRdb's version contains in-frame clones alone and is incomplete. The data contain about 60,000 clones, around 85% of them singletons. V lost 4 bases and J lost 0, with 11 bases in between. The CDR3 totals 16 residues. Germline V lookup: CDR1 SGHNT, CDR2 YYREEE (reference sequence). This rearrangement joins TRBV5-4 to TRBJ2-6; D could derive from TRBD1 or TRBD2 (6 bases each). The receptor was derived from an adult with an advanced solid tumor such as melanoma, head and neck, liver or kidney cancer. The sequenced sample was CD4+ or CD8+ T cells sorted from blood, obtained in a trial of the OX40 agonist ivuxolimab. In DNA form, the CDR3 reads TGTGCCAGCAGCCCACCGGGGGCCTCTGGGGCCAACGTCCTGACTTTC. Translation gives CASSPPGASGANVLTF.